This T cell receptor beta chain was identified during a study of response to subunit inactivated influenza vaccine. Points from the study as a whole: Authors suggested that a seasonal influenza vaccination recruits few new T cells each time.

This clonotype showed up just a few times. Its antigen is as yet unknown. The CDR3 length is 17 residues. Trimming left V 1 base short and J 2 bases short, with 15 bases between. The germline CDR1 and CDR2 sequences are LNHNV and YYDKDF (reference sequence). Using its own MiXCR run on the RT-PCR reads, TCRdb lists one record per CDR3 protein. The data hold a few hundred thousand distinct CDR3 sequences, with 10% to 11% observed a single time. The starting material was PBMCs from blood, obtained 45 days after vaccination. This TCR derives from a man aged 50-59 years who received an inactivated influenza vaccine. The chain uses TRBV15 and TRBJ2-1; D is possibly TRBD2 (7 bases). CDR3 protein: CATSRVSGGAPYNEQFF. The CDR3, as DNA: TGTGCCACCAGCAGAGTTTCGGGGGGCGCCCCCTACAATGAGCAGTTCTTC. The full variable domain, its missing parts supplied by reference TRBV15 and TRBJ2-1, is DAMVIQNPRYQVTQFGKPVTLSCSQTLNHNVMYWYQQKSSQAPKLLFHYYDKDFNNEADTPDNFQSRRPNTSFCFLDIRSPGLGDTAMYLCATSRVSGGAPYNEQFFGPGTRLTVL.